This TCR beta chain was observed in a study of T cell responses to AZD1222 COVID-19 vaccine. V lost 4 bases to trimming and J lost 1 base; unmatched junction nucleotides: 5. The CDR3 totals 16 residues. Germline-derived CDR1 and CDR2 are LGHDT and YNNKEL (reference sequence). Only in-frame clones appear in the TCRdb table, and some are missing; sequencing was by immunoSEQ multiplex PCR. This sample carries tens of thousands of clones, roughly 86% of them seen once, and the ten largest clones take about 5%. Overall study results and limits: The donor cohort was predominantly white British with a female majority, and clonal diversity may have been underestimated.

The table lists this clone with a count of one. Its antigen is as yet unknown. Specimen: peripheral blood, collected on day 0 of MenACWY control vaccination. The sequence derives from an adult in good health. The rearrangement links TRBV3-1 (or the pseudogene TRBV3-2) to TRBJ1-5, with 9 nucleotides matching TRBD1. In DNA, the CDR3 is TGTGCCAGCAGCCCACACAGGGGGCAAAGCAATCAGCCCCAGCATTTT. Its protein is CASSPHRGQSNQPQHF.